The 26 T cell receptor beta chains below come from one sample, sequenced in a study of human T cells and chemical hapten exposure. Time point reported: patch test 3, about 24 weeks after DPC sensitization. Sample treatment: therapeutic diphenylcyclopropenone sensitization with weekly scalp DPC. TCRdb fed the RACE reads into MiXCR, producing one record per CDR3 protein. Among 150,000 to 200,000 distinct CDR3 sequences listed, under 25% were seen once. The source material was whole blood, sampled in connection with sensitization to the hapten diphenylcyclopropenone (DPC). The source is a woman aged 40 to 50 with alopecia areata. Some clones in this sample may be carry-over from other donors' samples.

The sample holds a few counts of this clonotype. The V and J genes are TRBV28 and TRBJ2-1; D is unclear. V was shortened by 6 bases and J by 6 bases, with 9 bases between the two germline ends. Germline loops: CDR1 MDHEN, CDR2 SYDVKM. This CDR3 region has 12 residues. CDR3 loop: CASSLRPNEQFF. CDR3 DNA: TGTGCCAGCAGCTTGCGGCCCAATGAGCAGTTCTTC. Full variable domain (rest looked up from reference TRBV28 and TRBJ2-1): DVKVTQSSRYLVKRTGEKVFLECVQDMDHENMFWYRQDPGLGLRLIYFSYDVKMKEKGDIPEGYSVSREKKERFSLILESASTNQTSMYLCASSLRPNEQFFGPGTRLTVL.

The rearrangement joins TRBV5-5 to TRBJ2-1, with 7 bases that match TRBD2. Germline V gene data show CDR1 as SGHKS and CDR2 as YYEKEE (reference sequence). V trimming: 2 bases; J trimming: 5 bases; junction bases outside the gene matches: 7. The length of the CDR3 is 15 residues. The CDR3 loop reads CASSLAGTGNNEQFF. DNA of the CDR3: TGTGCCAGCAGCTTAGCGGGAACGGGCAACAATGAGCAGTTCTTC.

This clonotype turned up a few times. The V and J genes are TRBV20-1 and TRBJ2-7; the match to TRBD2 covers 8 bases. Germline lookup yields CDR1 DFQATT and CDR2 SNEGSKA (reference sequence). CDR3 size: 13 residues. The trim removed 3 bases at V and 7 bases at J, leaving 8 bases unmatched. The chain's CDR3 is CSARWGGRWEQYF. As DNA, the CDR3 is TGCAGTGCTAGGTGGGGCGGGAGGTGGGAGCAGTACTTC.

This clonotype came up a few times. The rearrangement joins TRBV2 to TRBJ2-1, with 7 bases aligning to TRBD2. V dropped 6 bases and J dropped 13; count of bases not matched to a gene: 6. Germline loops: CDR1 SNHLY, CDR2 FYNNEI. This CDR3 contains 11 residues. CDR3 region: CASRALAAQFF. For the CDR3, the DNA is TGTGCCAGCAGAGCCCTAGCGGCCCAGTTCTTC.

The CDR3 here is CASSLWPKETQYF. The CDR3 region has the DNA TGCGCCAGCAGCCTTTGGCCGAAAGAGACCCAGTACTTC. The chain uses TRBV5-1 and TRBJ2-5, with D unresolved. Germline-derived CDR1 and CDR2 are SGHRS and YFSETQ. V lost 4 bases and J lost 3, with 10 bases in between. The CDR3 covers 13 residues.

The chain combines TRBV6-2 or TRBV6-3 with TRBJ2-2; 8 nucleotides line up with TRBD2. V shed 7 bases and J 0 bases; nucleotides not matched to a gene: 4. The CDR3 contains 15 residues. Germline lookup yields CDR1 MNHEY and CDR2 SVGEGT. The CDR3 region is CASIQAGANTGELFF. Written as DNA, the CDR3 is TGTGCCAGCATACAAGCGGGAGCGAACACCGGGGAGCTGTTTTTT.

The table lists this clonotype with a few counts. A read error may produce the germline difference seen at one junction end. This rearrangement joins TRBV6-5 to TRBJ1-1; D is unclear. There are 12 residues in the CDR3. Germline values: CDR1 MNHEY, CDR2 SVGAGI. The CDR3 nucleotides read TGTGCCAGCAGTATCGGACCGACTGGAGCTTTCTTT. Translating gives CASSIGPTGAFF.

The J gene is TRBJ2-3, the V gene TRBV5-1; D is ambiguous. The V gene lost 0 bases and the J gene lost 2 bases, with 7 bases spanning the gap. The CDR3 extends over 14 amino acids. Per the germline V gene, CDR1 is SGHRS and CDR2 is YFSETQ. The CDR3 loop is CASSLDGYTDTQYF. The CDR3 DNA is TGCGCCAGCAGCTTGGACGGATACACAGATACGCAGTATTTT.

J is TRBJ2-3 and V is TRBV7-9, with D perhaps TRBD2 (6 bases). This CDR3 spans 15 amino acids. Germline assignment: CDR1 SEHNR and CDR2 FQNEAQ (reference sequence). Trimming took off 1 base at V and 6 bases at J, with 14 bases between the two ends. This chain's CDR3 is CASSLGVREGDTQYF. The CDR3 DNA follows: TGTGCCAGCAGCTTAGGGGTGCGGGAAGGTGATACGCAGTATTTT.

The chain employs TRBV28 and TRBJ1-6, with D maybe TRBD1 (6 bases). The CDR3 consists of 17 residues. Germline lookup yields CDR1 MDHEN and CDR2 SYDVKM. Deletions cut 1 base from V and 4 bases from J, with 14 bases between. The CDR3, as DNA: TGTGCCAGCAGTTTATTGACGGGGGCAGGTTATAATTCACCCCTCCACTTT. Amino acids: CASSLLTGAGYNSPLHF.

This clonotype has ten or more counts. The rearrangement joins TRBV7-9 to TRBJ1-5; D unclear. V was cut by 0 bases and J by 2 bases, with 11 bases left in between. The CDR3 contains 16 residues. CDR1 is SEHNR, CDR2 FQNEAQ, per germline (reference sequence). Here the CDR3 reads CASSLAGWAGNQPQHF. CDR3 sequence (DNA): TGTGCCAGCAGCTTAGCGGGATGGGCAGGCAATCAGCCCCAGCATTTT.

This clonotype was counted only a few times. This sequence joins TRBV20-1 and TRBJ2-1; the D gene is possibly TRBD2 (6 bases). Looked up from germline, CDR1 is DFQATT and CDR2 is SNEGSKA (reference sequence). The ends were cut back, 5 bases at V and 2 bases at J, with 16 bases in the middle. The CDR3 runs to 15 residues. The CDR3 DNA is TGCAGTGCTCGGGGATTTAGCGGTCCCTACAATGAGCAGTTCTTC. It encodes CSARGFSGPYNEQFF.

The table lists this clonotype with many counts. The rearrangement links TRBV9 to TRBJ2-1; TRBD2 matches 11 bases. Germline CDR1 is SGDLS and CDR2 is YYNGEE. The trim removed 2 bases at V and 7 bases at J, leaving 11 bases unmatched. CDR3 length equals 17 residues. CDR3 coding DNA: TGTGCCAGCAGCGTCAGGGACACTAGCGGGAGATTGAATGAGCAGTTCTTC. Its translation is CASSVRDTSGRLNEQFF.

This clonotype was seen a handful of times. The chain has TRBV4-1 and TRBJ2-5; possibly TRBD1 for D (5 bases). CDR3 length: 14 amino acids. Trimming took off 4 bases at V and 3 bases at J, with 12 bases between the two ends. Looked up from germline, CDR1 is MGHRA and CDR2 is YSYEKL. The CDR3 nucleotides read TGCGCCAGCAGCCCCCCGCAGGGTGAAGAGACCCAGTACTTC. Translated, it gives CASSPPQGEETQYF.

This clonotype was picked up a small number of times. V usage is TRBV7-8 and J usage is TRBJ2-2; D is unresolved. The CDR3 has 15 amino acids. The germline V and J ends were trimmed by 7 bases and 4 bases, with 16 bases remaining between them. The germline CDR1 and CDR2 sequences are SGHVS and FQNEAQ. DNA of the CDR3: TGTGCCAGCATCTCCGGGTCAGCCACCACCGGGGAGCTGTTTTTT. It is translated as CASISGSATTGELFF.

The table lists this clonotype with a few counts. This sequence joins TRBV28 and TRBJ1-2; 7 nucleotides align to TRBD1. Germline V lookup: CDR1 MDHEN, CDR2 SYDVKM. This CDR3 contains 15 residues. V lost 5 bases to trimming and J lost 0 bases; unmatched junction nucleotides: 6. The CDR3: CASSRTGSANYGYTF. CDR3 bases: TGTGCCAGCAGTAGGACAGGTTCAGCTAACTATGGCTACACCTTC.

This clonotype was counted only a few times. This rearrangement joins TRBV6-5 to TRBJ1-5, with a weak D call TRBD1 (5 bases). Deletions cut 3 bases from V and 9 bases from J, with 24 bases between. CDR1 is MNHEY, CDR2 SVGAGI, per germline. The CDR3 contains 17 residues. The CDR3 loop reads CASSYSAPGRVESPQHF. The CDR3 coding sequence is TGTGCCAGCAGTTATTCCGCTCCGGGCAGGGTCGAATCGCCCCAGCATTTT.

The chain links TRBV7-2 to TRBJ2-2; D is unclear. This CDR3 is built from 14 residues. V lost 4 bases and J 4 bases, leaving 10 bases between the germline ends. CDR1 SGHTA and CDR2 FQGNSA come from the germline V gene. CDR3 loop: CASSSFPSTGELFF. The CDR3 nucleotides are TGTGCCAGCAGCTCTTTCCCTAGCACCGGGGAGCTGTTTTTT.

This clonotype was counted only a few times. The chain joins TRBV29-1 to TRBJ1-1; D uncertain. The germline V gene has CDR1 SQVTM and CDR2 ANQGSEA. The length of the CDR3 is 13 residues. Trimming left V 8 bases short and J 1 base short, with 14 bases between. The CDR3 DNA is TGCAGCTCTAACGGACCGTCGAACACTGAAGCTTTCTTT. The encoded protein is CSSNGPSNTEAFF.

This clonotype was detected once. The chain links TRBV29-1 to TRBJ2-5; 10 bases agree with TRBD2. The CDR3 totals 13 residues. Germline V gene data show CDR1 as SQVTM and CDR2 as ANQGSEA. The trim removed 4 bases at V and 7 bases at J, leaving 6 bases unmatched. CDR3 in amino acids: CSVVSGRALTQYF. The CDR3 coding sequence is TGCAGCGTTGTCAGCGGGAGGGCCTTGACCCAGTACTTC.

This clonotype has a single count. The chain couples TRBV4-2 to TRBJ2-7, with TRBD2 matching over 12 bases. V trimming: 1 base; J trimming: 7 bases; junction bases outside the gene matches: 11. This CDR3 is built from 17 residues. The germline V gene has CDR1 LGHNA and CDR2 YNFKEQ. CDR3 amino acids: CASSQGAVLAGGIEQYF. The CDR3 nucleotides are TGTGCCAGCAGCCAAGGCGCCGTACTAGCGGGAGGTATAGAGCAGTACTTC.

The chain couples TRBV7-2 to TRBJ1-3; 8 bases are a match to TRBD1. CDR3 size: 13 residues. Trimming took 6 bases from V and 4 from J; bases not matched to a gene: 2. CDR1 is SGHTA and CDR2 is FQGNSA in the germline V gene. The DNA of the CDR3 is TGTGCCAGCAGTTGGACAGGGGGAAACACCATATATTTT. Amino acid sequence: CASSWTGGNTIYF.

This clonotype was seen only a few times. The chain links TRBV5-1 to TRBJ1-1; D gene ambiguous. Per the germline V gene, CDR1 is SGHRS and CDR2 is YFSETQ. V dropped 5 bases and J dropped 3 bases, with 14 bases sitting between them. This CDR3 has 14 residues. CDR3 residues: CASRELSMDTEAFF. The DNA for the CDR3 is TGCGCCAGCAGGGAGTTGAGTATGGACACTGAAGCTTTCTTT.

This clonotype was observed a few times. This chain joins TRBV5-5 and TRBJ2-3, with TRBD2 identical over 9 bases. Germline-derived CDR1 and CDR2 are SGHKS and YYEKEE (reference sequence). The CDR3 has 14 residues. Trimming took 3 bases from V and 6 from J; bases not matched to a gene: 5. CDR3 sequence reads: CASSYSGSSDTQYF. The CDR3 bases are TGTGCCAGCAGCTATAGCGGGAGTTCGGATACGCAGTATTTT.

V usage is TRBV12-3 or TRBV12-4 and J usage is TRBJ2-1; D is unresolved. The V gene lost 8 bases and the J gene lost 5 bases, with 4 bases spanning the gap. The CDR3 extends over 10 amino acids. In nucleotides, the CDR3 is TGTGCCAGCGGAGACAATGAGCAGTTCTTC. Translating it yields CASGDNEQFF.

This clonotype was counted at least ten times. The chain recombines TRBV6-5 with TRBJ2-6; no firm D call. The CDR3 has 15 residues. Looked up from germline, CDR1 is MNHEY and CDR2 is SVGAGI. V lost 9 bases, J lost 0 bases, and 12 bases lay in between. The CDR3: CASGRWGSGANVLTF. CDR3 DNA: TGTGCCAGTGGAAGATGGGGCTCTGGGGCCAACGTCCTGACTTTC.